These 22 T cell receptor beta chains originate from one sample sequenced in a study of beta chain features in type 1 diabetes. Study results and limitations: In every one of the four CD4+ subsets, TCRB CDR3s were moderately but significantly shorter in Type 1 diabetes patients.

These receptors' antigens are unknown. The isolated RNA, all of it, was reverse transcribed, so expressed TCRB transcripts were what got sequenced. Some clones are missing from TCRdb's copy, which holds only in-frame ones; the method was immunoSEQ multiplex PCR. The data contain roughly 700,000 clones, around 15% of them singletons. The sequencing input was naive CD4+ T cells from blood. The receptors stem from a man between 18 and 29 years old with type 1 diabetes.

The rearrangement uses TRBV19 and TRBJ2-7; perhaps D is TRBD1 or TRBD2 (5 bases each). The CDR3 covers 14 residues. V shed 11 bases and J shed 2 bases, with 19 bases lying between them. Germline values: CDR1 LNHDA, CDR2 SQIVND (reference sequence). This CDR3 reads CACHSGTPPYEQYF. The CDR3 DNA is TGTGCCTGCCATTCCGGGACGCCCCCCTACGAGCAGTACTTC.

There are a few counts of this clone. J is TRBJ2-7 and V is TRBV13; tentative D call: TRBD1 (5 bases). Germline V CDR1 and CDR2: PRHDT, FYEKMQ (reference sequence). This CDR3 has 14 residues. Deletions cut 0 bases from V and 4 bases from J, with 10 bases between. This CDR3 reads CASSLGTGPYEQYF. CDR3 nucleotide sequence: TGTGCCAGCAGCTTAGGTACAGGTCCTTACGAGCAGTACTTC.

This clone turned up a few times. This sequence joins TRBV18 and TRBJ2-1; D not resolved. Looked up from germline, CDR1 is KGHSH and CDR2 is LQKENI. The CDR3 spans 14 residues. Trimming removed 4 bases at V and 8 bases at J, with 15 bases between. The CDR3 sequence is CASSLSGVLDEQFF. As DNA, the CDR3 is TGTGCCAGCTCACTCTCAGGTGTTTTAGATGAGCAGTTCTTC.

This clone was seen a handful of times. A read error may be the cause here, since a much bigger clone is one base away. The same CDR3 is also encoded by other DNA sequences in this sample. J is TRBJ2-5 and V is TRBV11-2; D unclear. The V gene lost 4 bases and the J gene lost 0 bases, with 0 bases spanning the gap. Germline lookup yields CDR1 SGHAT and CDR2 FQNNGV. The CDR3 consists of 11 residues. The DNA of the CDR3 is TGTGCCAGCAGCTACCAAGAGACCCAGTACTTC. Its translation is CASSYQETQYF. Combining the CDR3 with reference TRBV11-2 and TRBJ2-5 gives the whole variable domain EAGVAQSPRYKIIEKRQSVAFWCNPISGHATLYWYQQILGQGPKLLIQFQNNGVVDDSQLPKDRFSAERLKGVDSTLKIQPAKLEDSAVYLCASSYQETQYFGPGTRLLVL.

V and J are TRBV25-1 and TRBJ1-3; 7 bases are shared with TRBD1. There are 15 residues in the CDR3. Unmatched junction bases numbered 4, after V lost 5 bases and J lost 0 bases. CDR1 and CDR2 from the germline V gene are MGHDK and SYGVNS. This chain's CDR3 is CASSWDRSSGNTIYF. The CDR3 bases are TGTGCCAGCAGTTGGGACAGAAGCTCTGGAAACACCATATATTTT.

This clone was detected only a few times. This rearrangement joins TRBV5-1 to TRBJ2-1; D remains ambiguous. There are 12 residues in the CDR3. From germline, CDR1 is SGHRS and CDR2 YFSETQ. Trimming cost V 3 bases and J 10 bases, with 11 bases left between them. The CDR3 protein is CASSYKEGEQFF. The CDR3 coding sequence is TGCGCCAGCAGCTATAAGGAAGGGGAGCAGTTCTTC.

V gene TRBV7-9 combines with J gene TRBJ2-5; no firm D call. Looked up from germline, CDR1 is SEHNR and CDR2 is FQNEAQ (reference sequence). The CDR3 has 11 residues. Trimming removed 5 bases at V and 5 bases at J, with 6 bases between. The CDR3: CASSGAETQYF. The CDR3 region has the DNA TGTGCCAGCAGCGGCGCGGAGACCCAGTACTTC.

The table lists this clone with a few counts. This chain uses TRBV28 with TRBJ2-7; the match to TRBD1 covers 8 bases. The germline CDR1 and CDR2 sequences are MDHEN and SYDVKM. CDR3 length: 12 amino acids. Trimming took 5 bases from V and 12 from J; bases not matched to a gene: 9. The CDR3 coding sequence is TGTGCCAGCAGTCTCGGACAGGGTACCGGGTACTTC. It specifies CASSLGQGTGYF.

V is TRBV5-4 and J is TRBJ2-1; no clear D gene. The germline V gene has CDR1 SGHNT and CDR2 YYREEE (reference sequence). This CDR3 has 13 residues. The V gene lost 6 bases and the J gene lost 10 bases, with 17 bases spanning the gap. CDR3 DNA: TGTGCCAGCAACGTTGACGGTTTGCGAGAGCAGTTCTTC. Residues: CASNVDGLREQFF. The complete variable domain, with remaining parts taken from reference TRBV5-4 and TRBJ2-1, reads ETGVTQSPTHLIKTRGQQVTLRCSSQSGHNTVSWYQQALGQGPQFIFQYYREEENGRGNFPPRFSGLQFPNYSSELNVNALELDDSALYLCASNVDGLREQFFGPGTRLTVL.

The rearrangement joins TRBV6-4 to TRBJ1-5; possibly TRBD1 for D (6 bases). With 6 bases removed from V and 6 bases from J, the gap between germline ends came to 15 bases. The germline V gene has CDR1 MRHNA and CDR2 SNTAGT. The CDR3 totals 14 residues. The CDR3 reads CASSPSGASQPQHF. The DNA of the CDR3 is TGTGCCAGCAGCCCATCAGGGGCCAGTCAGCCCCAGCATTTT.

CDR3 loop: CASSGPSIGNTIYF. The CDR3 DNA follows: TGTGCCAGCTCCGGGCCTTCCATTGGAAACACCATATATTTT. The chain couples TRBV18 to TRBJ1-3; no clear D gene. CDR1 KGHSH and CDR2 LQKENI come from the germline V gene. Trimming removed 6 bases from V and 3 bases from J, with 12 bases in between. The CDR3 extends over 14 amino acids. Supplemented by reference TRBV18 and TRBJ1-3, the full variable domain reads NAGVMQNPRHLVRRRGQEARLRCSPMKGHSHVYWYRQLPEEGLKFMVYLQKENIIDESGMPKERFSAEFPKEGPSILRIQQVVRGDSAAYFCASSGPSIGNTIYFGEGSWLTVV.

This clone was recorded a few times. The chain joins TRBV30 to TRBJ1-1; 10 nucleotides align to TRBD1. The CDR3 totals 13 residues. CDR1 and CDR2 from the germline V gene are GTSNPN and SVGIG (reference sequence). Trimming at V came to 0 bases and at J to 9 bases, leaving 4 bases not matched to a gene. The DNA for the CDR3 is TGTGCCTGGAGTGTACGGGACAGGGGTAAAGCTTTCTTT. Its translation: CAWSVRDRGKAFF.

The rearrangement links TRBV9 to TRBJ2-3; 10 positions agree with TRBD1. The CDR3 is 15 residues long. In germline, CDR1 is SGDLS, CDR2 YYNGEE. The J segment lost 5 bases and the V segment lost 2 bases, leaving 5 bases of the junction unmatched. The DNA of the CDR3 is TGTGCCAGCAGCGTCGGGACAGGGGAGGTAGATACGCAGTATTTT. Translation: CASSVGTGEVDTQYF.

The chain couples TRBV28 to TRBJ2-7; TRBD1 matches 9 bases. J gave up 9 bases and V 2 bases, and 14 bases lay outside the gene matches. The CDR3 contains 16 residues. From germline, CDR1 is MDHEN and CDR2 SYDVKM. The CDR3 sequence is CASSLLPRQGGYGQYF. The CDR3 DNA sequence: TGTGCCAGCAGTTTACTCCCCAGACAGGGGGGTTATGGGCAGTACTTC.

In nucleotides, the CDR3 is TGTGCCAGCAGCCGACAGAGCGGGTATGGCTACACCTTC. It specifies CASSRQSGYGYTF. This chain links TRBV6-6 with TRBJ1-2; perhaps TRBD1 as D (5 bases). In germline, CDR1 is MNHNY, CDR2 SVGAGI (reference sequence). V dropped 6 bases and J dropped 5 bases, with 13 bases sitting between them. This CDR3 comprises 13 residues.

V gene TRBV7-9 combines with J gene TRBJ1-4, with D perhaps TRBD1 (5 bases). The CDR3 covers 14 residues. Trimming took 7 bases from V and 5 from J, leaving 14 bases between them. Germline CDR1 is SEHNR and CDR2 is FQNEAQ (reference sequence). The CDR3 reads CASTLGDPNEKLFF. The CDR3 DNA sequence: TGTGCCAGCACCCTCGGGGACCCGAATGAAAAACTGTTTTTT.

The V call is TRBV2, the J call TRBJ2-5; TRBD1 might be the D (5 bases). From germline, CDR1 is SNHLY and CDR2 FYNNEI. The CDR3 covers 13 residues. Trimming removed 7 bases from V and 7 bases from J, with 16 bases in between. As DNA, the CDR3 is TGTGCCAGCACCTACTTGGGGCAGGGGACCCAGTACTTC. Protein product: CASTYLGQGTQYF.

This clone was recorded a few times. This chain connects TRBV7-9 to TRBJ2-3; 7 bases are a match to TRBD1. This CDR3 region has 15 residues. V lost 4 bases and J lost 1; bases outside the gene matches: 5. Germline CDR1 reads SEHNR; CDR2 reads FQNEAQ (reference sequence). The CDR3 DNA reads TGTGCCAGCAGCTCGAGGGGGCTAGGCACAGATACGCAGTATTTT. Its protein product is CASSSRGLGTDTQYF.

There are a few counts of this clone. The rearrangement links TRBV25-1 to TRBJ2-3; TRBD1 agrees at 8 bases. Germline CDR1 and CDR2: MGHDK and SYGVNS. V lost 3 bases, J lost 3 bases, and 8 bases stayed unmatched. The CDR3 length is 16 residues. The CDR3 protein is CASSDLTGVGTDTQYF. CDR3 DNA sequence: TGTGCCAGCAGTGATTTGACAGGGGTAGGGACAGATACGCAGTATTTT.

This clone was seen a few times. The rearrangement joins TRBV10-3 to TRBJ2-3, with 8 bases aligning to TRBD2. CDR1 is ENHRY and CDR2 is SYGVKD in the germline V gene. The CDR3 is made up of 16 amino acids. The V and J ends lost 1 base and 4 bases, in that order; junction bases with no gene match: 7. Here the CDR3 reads CAISELGLVMADTQYF. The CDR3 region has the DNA TGTGCCATCAGTGAGTTGGGACTAGTGATGGCAGATACGCAGTATTTT.

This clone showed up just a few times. The CDR3 sequence is CASSLGQGETQYF. In DNA, the CDR3 is TGTGCCAGCAGCTTGGGACAGGGTGAGACCCAGTACTTC. The chain uses TRBV7-2 and TRBJ2-5, with 9 bases lining up with TRBD1. Trimming at V came to 3 bases and at J to 5 bases, leaving 1 base not matched to a gene. The CDR3 runs 13 residues. Germline-derived CDR1 and CDR2 are SGHTA and FQGNSA.

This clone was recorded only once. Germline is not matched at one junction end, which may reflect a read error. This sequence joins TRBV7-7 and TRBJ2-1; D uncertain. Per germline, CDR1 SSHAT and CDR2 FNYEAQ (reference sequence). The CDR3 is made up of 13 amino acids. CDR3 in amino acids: CASSLEEYNEQFF. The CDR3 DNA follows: TGTGCTAGCAGCTTAGAGGAATACAATGAGCAGTTCTTC.